This T cell receptor beta chain was identified in a study of T cell responses to AZD1222 COVID-19 vaccine. Findings and caveats of the study: A mostly white British donor set with more females was recruited, and clonal diversity was possibly underestimated.

This clone has only one observation. Its antigen is unidentified. V was trimmed by 5 bases and J by 1 base, leaving 8 bases between them. This CDR3 has 13 residues. From germline, CDR1 is MNHEY and CDR2 SVGAGI. Using immunoSEQ multiplex PCR, the repertoire was profiled, and TCRdb retains in-frame clones only, with some absent. The data show about 15,000 clones, with 80% to 85% seen just once and 12% to 15% held by the top ten. V is TRBV6-5 and J is TRBJ1-1; possible D gene TRBD1, 6 bases. This specimen consisted of peripheral blood, obtained 28 days after the second AZD1222 dose. The TCR sequence derives from an adult who received the AZD1222 COVID-19 vaccine. Here the CDR3 reads CASSKQGNTEAFF. CDR3 nucleotide sequence: TGTGCCAGCAGTAAACAGGGGAACACTGAAGCTTTCTTT.